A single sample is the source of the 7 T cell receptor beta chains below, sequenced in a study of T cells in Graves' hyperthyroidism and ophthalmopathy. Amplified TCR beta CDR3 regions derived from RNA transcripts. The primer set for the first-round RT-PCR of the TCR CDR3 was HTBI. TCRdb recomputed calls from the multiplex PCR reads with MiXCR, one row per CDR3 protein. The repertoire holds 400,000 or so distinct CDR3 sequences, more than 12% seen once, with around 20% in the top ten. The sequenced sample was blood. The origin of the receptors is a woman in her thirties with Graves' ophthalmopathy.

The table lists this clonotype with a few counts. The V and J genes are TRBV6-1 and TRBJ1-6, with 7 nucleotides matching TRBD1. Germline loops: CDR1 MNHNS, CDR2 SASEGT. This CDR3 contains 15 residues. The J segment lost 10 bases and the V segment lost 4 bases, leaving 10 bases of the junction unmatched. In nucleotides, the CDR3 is TGTGCCAGCAGTGGCCGGGACAGCCCAATATCACCCCTCCACTTT. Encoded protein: CASSGRDSPISPLHF.

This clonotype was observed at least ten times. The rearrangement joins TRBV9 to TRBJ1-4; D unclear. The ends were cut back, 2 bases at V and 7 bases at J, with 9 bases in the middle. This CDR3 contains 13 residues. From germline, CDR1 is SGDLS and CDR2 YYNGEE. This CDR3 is CASSVDGREKLFF. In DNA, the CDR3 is TGTGCCAGCAGCGTGGACGGGCGTGAAAAACTGTTTTTT.

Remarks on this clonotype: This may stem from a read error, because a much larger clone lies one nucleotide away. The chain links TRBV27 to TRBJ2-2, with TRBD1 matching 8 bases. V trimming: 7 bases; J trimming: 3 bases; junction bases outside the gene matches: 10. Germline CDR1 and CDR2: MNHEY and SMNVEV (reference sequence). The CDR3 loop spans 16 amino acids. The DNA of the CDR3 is TGTGCCAGCAACTCGGACAGGGCAGGCGACACCGGGGAGCTGTTTTTT. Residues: CASNSDRAGDTGELFF.

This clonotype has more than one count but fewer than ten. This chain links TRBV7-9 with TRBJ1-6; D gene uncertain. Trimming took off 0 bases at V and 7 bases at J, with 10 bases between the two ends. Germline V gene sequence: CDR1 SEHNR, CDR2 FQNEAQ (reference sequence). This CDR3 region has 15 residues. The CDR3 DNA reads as TGTGCCAGCAGCTTAGCGATAGTGGGAAATTCACCCCTCCACTTT. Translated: CASSLAIVGNSPLHF.

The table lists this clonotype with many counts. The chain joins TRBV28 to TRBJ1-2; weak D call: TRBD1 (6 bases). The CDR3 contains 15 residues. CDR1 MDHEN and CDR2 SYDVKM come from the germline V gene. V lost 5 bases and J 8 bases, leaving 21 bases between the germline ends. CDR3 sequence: CASSKEGGNRWGYTF. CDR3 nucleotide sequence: TGTGCCAGCAGTAAGGAGGGGGGGAATCGTTGGGGCTACACCTTC.

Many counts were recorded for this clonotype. Here the CDR3 DNA reads TGTGCCAGCAGTCCCCAGCCTCCTAACTATGGCTACACCTTC. This encodes CASSPQPPNYGYTF. This chain links TRBV27 with TRBJ1-2; D gene uncertain. Per the germline V gene, CDR1 is MNHEY and CDR2 is SMNVEV (reference sequence). V lost 5 bases to trimming and J lost 0 bases, with 10 bases between them. This CDR3 region has 14 residues.

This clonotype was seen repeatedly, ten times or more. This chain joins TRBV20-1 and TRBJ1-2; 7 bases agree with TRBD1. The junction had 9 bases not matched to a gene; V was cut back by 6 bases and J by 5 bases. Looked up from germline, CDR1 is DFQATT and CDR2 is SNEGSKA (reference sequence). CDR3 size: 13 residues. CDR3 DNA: TGCAGTGCCGTGAACCCGACAGGGTATGGCTACACCTTC. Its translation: CSAVNPTGYGYTF.